Following are 10 T cell receptor beta chains from one sample sequenced in a study of blood T cell repertoires in COVID-19. Produced via immunoSEQ multiplex PCR; TCRdb's table is partial and in-frame only. The sample lists roughly 200,000 clones; 75% to 95% were seen once. Material: peripheral blood. These receptors all stem from a man over 45 with acute or convalescent COVID-19.

V usage is TRBV5-4 and J usage is TRBJ1-2; TRBD1 matches at 9 bases. CDR1 and CDR2 (germline): SGHNT, YYREEE (reference sequence). Trimming cost V 3 bases and J 2 bases; bases outside gene matches: 5. The CDR3 sequence is 15 residues long. The CDR3 bases are TGTGCCAGCAGCTCGGGGACAGGGATGAACTATGGCTACACCTTC. Amino acid sequence: CASSSGTGMNYGYTF.

The V and J genes are TRBV3-1 (or the pseudogene TRBV3-2) and TRBJ2-1; no definite D call. Per the germline V gene, CDR1 is LGHDT and CDR2 is YNNKEL (reference sequence). The CDR3 runs 18 residues. V was cut by 0 bases and J by 0 bases, with 15 bases left in between. Here the CDR3 reads CASSQDRPGSLSYNEQFF. The DNA for the CDR3 is TGTGCCAGCAGCCAAGATCGCCCAGGTAGTCTCTCCTACAATGAGCAGTTCTTC.

The V gene is TRBV27, the J gene TRBJ1-2; D ambiguous. The ends were cut back, 6 bases at V and 6 bases at J, with 11 bases in the middle. Germline V gene lookup returns CDR1 MNHEY and CDR2 SMNVEV (reference sequence). The CDR3 consists of 12 residues. The DNA of the CDR3 is TGTGCCAGCAGGAGCGGTCGCAATGGCTACACCTTC. Its protein product is CASRSGRNGYTF.

This chain links TRBV7-9 with TRBJ1-2, with 10 bases matching TRBD1. Trimming took 5 bases from V and 7 from J; bases not matched to a gene: 10. Germline CDR1 reads SEHNR; CDR2 reads FQNEAQ (reference sequence). This CDR3 spans 15 amino acids. The CDR3 coding sequence is TGTGCCAGCAGCCCACCCGGGACAGGGGATGTTGGCTACACCTTC. Translated, it gives CASSPPGTGDVGYTF.

The rearrangement uses TRBV19 and TRBJ2-3, with D tentatively TRBD2 (6 bases). The CDR3 totals 15 residues. The germline gives CDR1 LNHDA, CDR2 SQIVND (reference sequence). V lost 6 bases and J 3 bases, leaving 16 bases between the germline ends. The DNA of the CDR3 is TGTGCCAGTAGCCTTCCGGGGGACGTGACAGATACGCAGTATTTT. Amino acids: CASSLPGDVTDTQYF.

V is TRBV7-8 and J is TRBJ2-2, with 9 bases aligning to TRBD2. V lost 2 bases and J lost 1; bases outside the gene matches: 5. The CDR3 extends over 17 amino acids. CDR1 and CDR2 from the germline V gene are SGHVS and FQNEAQ. CDR3 sequence (DNA): TGTGCCAGCAGCTTAATCGGTAGCGGGGGGAACACCGGGGAGCTGTTTTTT. Amino acid sequence: CASSLIGSGGNTGELFF. The full variable domain, its missing parts supplied by reference TRBV7-8 and TRBJ2-2, is GAGVSQSPRYKVAKRGQDVALRCDPISGHVSLFWYQQALGQGPEFLTYFQNEAQLDKSGLPSDRFFAERPEGSVSTLKIQRTQQEDSAVYLCASSLIGSGGNTGELFFGEGSRLTVL.

The chain combines TRBV6-1 with TRBJ1-4; D perhaps matches TRBD1 (5 bases). The germline V gene has CDR1 MNHNS and CDR2 SASEGT. The CDR3 is 16 amino acids. Trimming took 1 base from V and 0 from J, leaving 9 bases between them. CDR3 sequence reads: CASSEEGLATNEKLFF. CDR3 nucleotides: TGTGCCAGCAGTGAAGAGGGGTTAGCAACTAATGAAAAACTGTTTTTT.

The chain has TRBV27 and TRBJ2-5, with D possibly TRBD2 on 5 matching bases. V lost 5 bases, J lost 5 bases, and 18 bases lay in between. CDR1 MNHEY and CDR2 SMNVEV come from the germline V gene (reference sequence). This CDR3 has 15 amino acids. The CDR3 DNA reads TGTGCCAGCAGTCTCTCGGGGTGGCCCGGGGAGACCCAGTACTTC. This encodes CASSLSGWPGETQYF.

In its sample, this clone was seen once. V usage is TRBV6-5 and J usage is TRBJ2-5, with 11 positions matching TRBD1. V trimming: 6 bases; J trimming: 4 bases; junction bases outside the gene matches: 7. This CDR3 spans 15 amino acids. Germline V gives CDR1 MNHEY, CDR2 SVGAGI. The CDR3 nucleotides read TGTGCCAGCAGCCGGGGGACAGGGGGTGCAGAGACCCAGTACTTC. Amino acids: CASSRGTGGAETQYF.

The chain uses TRBV28 and TRBJ2-5, with TRBD1 matching over 10 bases. Unmatched junction bases numbered 18, after V lost 6 bases and J lost 5 bases. Germline V gene data show CDR1 as MDHEN and CDR2 as SYDVKM. The CDR3 has 18 residues. CDR3 residues: CASSTGSGQGMTRETQYF. CDR3 coding DNA: TGTGCCAGCAGCACAGGGTCGGGACAGGGGATGACAAGGGAGACCCAGTACTTC. The full variable domain, in which reference TRBV28 and TRBJ2-5 provide the parts outside the CDR3, is DVKVTQSSRYLVKRTGEKVFLECVQDMDHENMFWYRQDPGLGLRLIYFSYDVKMKEKGDIPEGYSVSREKKERFSLILESASTNQTSMYLCASSTGSGQGMTRETQYFGPGTRLLVL.